The sequence of this T cell receptor (beta chain) was determined in a study of cytomegalovirus exposure and HLA in healthy donors. The PCR made use of 60 Vbeta and 13 Jbeta primers. Data came from immunoSEQ multiplex PCR; TCRdb stores just in-frame clones and leaves some out. The sample consists of under 250,000 clones, about 80% of them appearing once. The germline V gene encodes CDR1 LGHNA and CDR2 YSLEER. The germline V and J ends were trimmed by 0 bases and 6 bases, with 14 bases remaining between them. The CDR3 runs to 15 residues. J is TRBJ1-2 and V is TRBV4-3; D gene unclear. The sequenced sample consisted of PBMCs. The clonotype comes from a male donor in good health and CMV-seronegative. The CDR3 protein is CASSQDRRQANGYTF. The CDR3 nucleotides are TGCGCCAGCAGCCAAGACAGGAGGCAGGCAAATGGCTACACCTTC.